These 10 T cell receptor beta chains came from one sample sequenced in a study of blood T cell repertoires in COVID-19. Clones were sequenced by immunoSEQ multiplex PCR, and TCRdb holds only the in-frame ones, with some missing. Of approximately 330,000 clones detected, 87% appear once; the ten largest clones hold 9.5% to 10%. The sequencing input was peripheral blood. These receptor sequences come from a man in his thirties or forties with COVID-19, enrolled during active disease.

The chain links TRBV6-2 or TRBV6-3 to TRBJ2-1; TRBD1 might be the D (5 bases). Germline loops: CDR1 MNHEY, CDR2 SVGEGT. This CDR3 has 15 amino acids. Trimming left V 6 bases short and J 8 bases short, with 20 bases between. The CDR3 nucleotides are TGTGCCAGCAGCCGCCGCAAGGGGTTCGTAGATGAGCAGTTCTTC. It encodes CASSRRKGFVDEQFF.

This clone has only one observation. The chain combines TRBV6-4 with TRBJ1-1; D is unresolved. Trimming pared 1 base from V and 1 base from J, leaving 7 bases between. The germline CDR1 and CDR2 sequences are MRHNA and SNTAGT. CDR3 length equals 14 residues. The CDR3 DNA is TGTGCCAGCAGTGACTTTTCCAGGAACACTGAAGCTTTCTTT. This sequence encodes CASSDFSRNTEAFF.

The V and J genes are TRBV18 and TRBJ1-1; a possible D gene is TRBD1 (6 bases). This CDR3 has 13 amino acids. Germline V gene sequence: CDR1 KGHSH, CDR2 LQKENI. V lost 6 bases, J lost 1 base, and 9 bases lay in between. CDR3 DNA: TGTGCCAGCTCGCAGGGACAGAACACTGAAGCTTTCTTT. This encodes CASSQGQNTEAFF.

The chain joins TRBV5-6 to TRBJ1-1; the D is unclear. This CDR3 is 14 amino acids long. Germline values: CDR1 SGHDT, CDR2 YYEEEE. The ends were cut back, 0 bases at V and 5 bases at J, with 11 bases in the middle. CDR3 sequence (DNA): TGTGCCAGCAGCTTGGCCGGAGTGAGGACTGAAGCTTTCTTT. Amino acid sequence: CASSLAGVRTEAFF. Full variable domain (rest looked up from reference TRBV5-6 and TRBJ1-1): DAGVTQSPTHLIKTRGQQVTLRCSPKSGHDTVSWYQQALGQGPQFIFQYYEEEERQRGNFPDRFSGHQFPNYSSELNVNALLLGDSALYLCASSLAGVRTEAFFGQGTRLTVV.

With regard to this clone: The junction and the germline gene differ at one end; a read error may be behind it. The chain couples TRBV7-3 to TRBJ2-3, with 9 bases identical to TRBD2. Germline V gene data show CDR1 as SGHTA and CDR2 as FQGTGA. This CDR3 is 15 amino acids long. The CDR3 coding sequence is TGTGCCAGCAACTTAGCGGGAGTGAGCACAGATACGCAGTATTTT. This translates into CASNLAGVSTDTQYF.

The chain employs TRBV30 and TRBJ2-4; D might be TRBD1 (5 bases). V was clipped by 5 bases and J by 7 bases, with 15 bases between them. The length of the CDR3 is 13 residues. In germline, CDR1 is GTSNPN, CDR2 SVGIG (reference sequence). The CDR3 is CAWALGANNIQYF. The CDR3 region has the DNA TGTGCCTGGGCCTTAGGGGCGAATAACATTCAGTACTTC.

V is TRBV5-1 and J is TRBJ2-5; 10 positions agree with TRBD2. V dropped 4 bases and J dropped 2; count of bases not matched to a gene: 5. CDR1 is SGHRS and CDR2 is YFSETQ in the germline V gene. The CDR3 extends over 15 amino acids. The CDR3 sequence is CASSVGLAPQETQYF. The DNA for the CDR3 is TGCGCCAGCAGCGTGGGACTAGCGCCACAAGAGACCCAGTACTTC.

This sequence joins TRBV9 and TRBJ2-5, with 7 positions matching TRBD1. CDR1 and CDR2 from the germline V gene are SGDLS and YYNGEE. V trimming: 3 bases; J trimming: 5 bases; junction bases outside the gene matches: 10. The CDR3 is made up of 15 amino acids. CDR3 coding DNA: TGTGCCAGCAGCGCGAAAGACAGGGACGGGGAGACCCAGTACTTC. Protein product: CASSAKDRDGETQYF.

This chain uses TRBV7-2 with TRBJ1-2; weak D call: TRBD1 (6 bases). The germline CDR1 and CDR2 sequences are SGHTA and FQGNSA. Trimming cost V 0 bases and J 3 bases, with 11 bases left between them. This CDR3 is built from 15 residues. The CDR3 sequence is CASSLALGQYYGYTF. The CDR3, as DNA: TGTGCCAGCAGCTTAGCGCTGGGACAATACTATGGCTACACCTTC. Together with reference TRBV7-2 and TRBJ1-2, the CDR3 gives the full variable domain: GAGVSQSPSNKVTEKGKDVELRCDPISGHTALYWYRQSLGQGLEFLIYFQGNSAPDKSGLPSDRFSAERTGGSVSTLTIQRTQQEDSAVYLCASSLALGQYYGYTFGSGTRLTVV.

This chain links TRBV21-1 with TRBJ1-1; TRBD1, the table's D call, lacks a check against the DNA. TRBV21-1 is described as a pseudogene. The CDR3 has 16 amino acids. CDR3 sequence (DNA): TGTGCCAGCAGCAAAGAATTAGGACAAGTTTTAACTGAAGCTTTCTTT. Residues: CASSKELGQVLTEAFF.